Listed here are 32 T cell receptor beta chains from one sample, sequenced in a study of T cells after posttransplantation cyclophosphamide. Controls had myeloablative marrow grafts with methotrexate and calcineurin inhibitor, sampled at 1 year. Repertoires were generated with immunoSEQ multiplex PCR, while TCRdb's copy carries only in-frame clones and drops some. In the table there are around 15,000 clones, about 85% of which are singletons. Sequences were derived from PBMCs, sampled after allogeneic stem cell transplant with calcineurin inhibitor and methotrexate. Every receptor here comes from a female patient aged 18-30 years who received an allogeneic stem cell transplant from an unrelated donor, was CMV-positive, and had acute and chronic GVHD. T cells may partly derive from the graft donor.

This sequence joins TRBV5-1 and TRBJ2-5, with 8 bases lining up with TRBD1. The last part of the DNA fits TRBJ2-7 better; the J call may be wrong. Germline V gene sequence: CDR1 SGHRS, CDR2 YFSETQ. The CDR3 loop spans 14 amino acids. Here the CDR3 reads CASRTGTGAYEQYF. The CDR3 nucleotides read TGCGCCAGCAGAACCGGGACAGGAGCCTACGAGCAGTACTTC.

This clone was observed a handful of times. CDR3: CASRPRPRQVYEKLFF. DNA for the CDR3: TGTGCCAGTAGGCCCCGCCCGAGACAGGTGTACGAAAAACTGTTTTTT. V usage is TRBV19 and J usage is TRBJ1-4; D perhaps matches TRBD1 (6 bases). V dropped 6 bases and J dropped 8 bases, with 22 bases sitting between them. The CDR3 has 16 residues. Germline CDR1 is LNHDA and CDR2 is SQIVND (reference sequence).

The gene calls are TRBV5-4 and TRBJ2-1; 14 bases agree with TRBD2. CDR3 length: 16 amino acids. The V gene's germline CDR1 is SGHNT and CDR2 YYREEE (reference sequence). With V trimmed by 0 bases and J by 7 bases, 3 bases remained unmatched. CDR3 DNA: TGTGCCAGCAGCTTGGCCGGGACTAGCGGGAGTAATGAGCAGTTCTTC. This encodes CASSLAGTSGSNEQFF. Using reference TRBV5-4 and TRBJ2-1 for the parts outside the CDR3, the full variable domain is ETGVTQSPTHLIKTRGQQVTLRCSSQSGHNTVSWYQQALGQGPQFIFQYYREEENGRGNFPPRFSGLQFPNYSSELNVNALELDDSALYLCASSLAGTSGSNEQFFGPGTRLTVL.

The chain is built from TRBV6-1 and TRBJ2-7; D is ambiguous. The length of the CDR3 is 13 residues. V lost 1 base to trimming and J lost 2 bases, with 6 bases between them. CDR1 and CDR2 (germline): MNHNS, SASEGT. CDR3 coding DNA: TGTGCCAGCAGTGAAGTTCTAGCCTACGAGCAGTACTTC. Translated, it gives CASSEVLAYEQYF.

The chain is built from TRBV7-2 and TRBJ2-7; TRBD2 agrees at 7 bases. Germline CDR1 and CDR2: SGHTA and FQGNSA. V was pared by 1 base and J by 3 bases, with 15 bases of the junction left unmatched. This CDR3 has 18 amino acids. The CDR3 DNA sequence: TGTGCCAGCAGCTTAGAACCTTCCCTGGGTCTAGCGGACTACGAGCAGTACTTC. Protein product: CASSLEPSLGLADYEQYF.

This clone has just one count. The chain combines TRBV5-1 with TRBJ1-1, with D possibly being TRBD1 (5 bases). Trimming took off 4 bases at V and 2 bases at J, with 18 bases between the two ends. CDR1 is SGHRS, CDR2 YFSETQ, per germline. The CDR3 sequence is 16 residues long. Written as DNA, the CDR3 is TGCGCCAGCAGCCCCAGGGCCCCGGGGGATAACACTGAAGCTTTCTTT. Translated, it gives CASSPRAPGDNTEAFF.

The chain joins TRBV25-1 to TRBJ2-7; TRBD2 is a possible D gene (7 bases). CDR1 is MGHDK, CDR2 SYGVNS, per germline. Between the trimmed V and J ends, which lost 7 bases and 0 bases, there was a span of 13 bases. This CDR3 is built from 14 residues. CDR3 in amino acids: CASTPGGSSYEQYF. As DNA, the CDR3 is TGTGCCAGCACGCCGGGGGGCAGCTCCTACGAGCAGTACTTC.

The J gene is TRBJ1-6, the V gene TRBV4-1, with D uncertain. This CDR3 spans 13 amino acids. V dropped 1 base and J dropped 9 bases, with 7 bases sitting between them. CDR1 is MGHRA and CDR2 is YSYEKL in the germline V gene. The CDR3 is CASSQGTLSPLHF. CDR3 nucleotides: TGCGCCAGCAGCCAAGGGACTCTTTCACCCCTCCACTTT.

The chain recombines TRBV7-2 with TRBJ2-2; 11 bases fit TRBD1. The CDR3 is 15 amino acids. J lost 4 bases, V lost 3 bases, and 1 base had no gene match. Germline CDR1 reads SGHTA; CDR2 reads FQGNSA. The CDR3 sequence: CASSLDRGRTGELFF. The CDR3 DNA reads TGTGCCAGCAGCTTGGACAGGGGGCGCACCGGGGAGCTGTTTTTT.

CDR3 protein: CAWSEGRGQYGYTF. The CDR3 DNA follows: TGTGCCTGGAGTGAGGGCAGGGGGCAATACGGCTACACCTTC. V usage is TRBV30 and J usage is TRBJ1-2; 8 bases are a match to TRBD1. V lost 1 base to trimming and J lost 8 bases; unmatched junction nucleotides: 9. The CDR3 is 14 residues long. Germline V gene sequence: CDR1 GTSNPN, CDR2 SVGIG (reference sequence).

The chain carries TRBV5-6 and TRBJ2-3; 14 bases are shared with TRBD2. Germline V lookup: CDR1 SGHDT, CDR2 YYEEEE. V lost 2 bases, J lost 2 bases, and 4 bases stayed unmatched. The CDR3 has 17 residues. CDR3 sequence (DNA): TGTGCCAGCAGCTTCGGGACTAGCGGGAGTTACACAGATACGCAGTATTTT. Encoded protein: CASSFGTSGSYTDTQYF.

The genes are TRBV5-1 and TRBJ2-3; D may be TRBD2 (6 bases). Germline CDR1 reads SGHRS; CDR2 reads YFSETQ. V dropped 4 bases and J dropped 2 bases, with 14 bases sitting between them. The CDR3 extends over 15 amino acids. The CDR3, as DNA: TGCGCCAGCAGCCCACTGGGGGGACCCACAGATACGCAGTATTTT. Encoded protein: CASSPLGGPTDTQYF.

J is TRBJ2-1 and V is TRBV19; D might be TRBD1 (6 bases). CDR1 and CDR2 (germline): LNHDA, SQIVND (reference sequence). With 5 bases removed from V and 0 bases from J, the gap between germline ends came to 14 bases. CDR3 length equals 16 residues. In nucleotides, the CDR3 is TGTGCCAGTAGTGGAGGACAGAAGAGCTCCTACAATGAGCAGTTCTTC. Protein sequence: CASSGGQKSSYNEQFF.

This clone was recorded only once. CDR3 loop: CASSVRLGGGRVSEGNEQFF. The CDR3 bases are TGTGCCAGTAGTGTGCGTCTGGGGGGCGGGAGGGTCTCCGAGGGCAATGAGCAGTTCTTC. This chain uses TRBV19 with TRBJ2-1; TRBD2 agrees at 9 bases. The germline V gene encodes CDR1 LNHDA and CDR2 SQIVND (reference sequence). This CDR3 comprises 20 residues. V lost 5 bases and J lost 6; bases outside the gene matches: 23.

The chain has TRBV7-2 and TRBJ2-7; 11 positions match TRBD2. Germline trimming cut 3 bases from V and 2 bases from J; bases unmatched to any gene: 6. The CDR3 consists of 16 residues. In germline, CDR1 is SGHTA, CDR2 FQGNSA. The CDR3 DNA follows: TGTGCCAGCAGCTTTTCCGGGACTAGCGGAGCCTACGAGCAGTACTTC. Its translation is CASSFSGTSGAYEQYF. The whole variable domain, filled in from reference TRBV7-2 and TRBJ2-7, reads GAGVSQSPSNKVTEKGKDVELRCDPISGHTALYWYRQSLGQGLEFLIYFQGNSAPDKSGLPSDRFSAERTGGSVSTLTIQRTQQEDSAVYLCASSFSGTSGAYEQYFGPGTRLTVT.

V is TRBV28 and J is TRBJ2-6; TRBD1 agrees at 7 bases. V dropped 7 bases and J dropped 0; count of bases not matched to a gene: 9. The CDR3 consists of 17 residues. Germline V CDR1 and CDR2: MDHEN, SYDVKM. The CDR3 loop reads CASNKGQFLSGANVLTF. The CDR3 DNA is TGTGCCAGCAATAAGGGACAGTTCCTCTCTGGGGCCAACGTCCTGACTTTC.

V gene TRBV10-1 combines with J gene TRBJ2-1; 10 positions agree with TRBD1. CDR1 is WNHNN, CDR2 SYGVQD, per germline (reference sequence). J lost 4 bases, V lost 6 bases, and 12 bases had no gene match. The length of the CDR3 is 17 residues. The DNA of the CDR3 is TGCGCCAGCAGCCCGACAGGGGGCGTCCTGGGATACAATGAGCAGTTCTTC. Protein: CASSPTGGVLGYNEQFF.

CDR3 amino acids: CASSLVGGSRETQYF. The CDR3 coding sequence is TGTGCCAGCAGCTTAGTCGGCGGGAGTCGGGAGACCCAGTACTTC. The chain has TRBV11-2 and TRBJ2-5, with TRBD2 matching 7 bases. Germline V lookup: CDR1 SGHAT, CDR2 FQNNGV. The trim removed 1 base at V and 5 bases at J, leaving 7 bases unmatched. The CDR3 runs 15 residues.

The V and J genes are TRBV7-9 and TRBJ2-4; 7 bases line up with TRBD2. Germline values: CDR1 SEHNR, CDR2 FQNEAQ (reference sequence). J was trimmed by 0 bases and V by 4 bases; bases with no gene match: 6. The CDR3 contains 16 residues. DNA of the CDR3: TGTGCCAGCAGCTCACCTAGCGGTCTAGCCAAAAACATTCAGTACTTC. Translation: CASSSPSGLAKNIQYF. Complete variable domain (other parts from reference TRBV7-9 and TRBJ2-4): DTGVSQNPRHKITKRGQNVTFRCDPISEHNRLYWYRQTLGQGPEFLTYFQNEAQLEKSRLLSDRFSAERPKGSFSTLEIQRTEQGDSAMYLCASSSPSGLAKNIQYFGAGTRLSVL.

This chain connects TRBV6-1 to TRBJ2-7; tentatively, D is TRBD1 (6 bases). This CDR3 region has 12 residues. Looked up from germline, CDR1 is MNHNS and CDR2 is SASEGT. With 6 bases removed from V and 6 bases from J, the gap between germline ends came to 12 bases. CDR3 sequence: CASSRGQFEQYF. CDR3 DNA: TGTGCCAGCAGCCGAGGACAGTTCGAGCAGTACTTC.

The chain couples TRBV28 to TRBJ2-5; perhaps TRBD2 as D (6 bases). The better agreement between TRBJ2-7 and the DNA end casts doubt on the J call. The CDR3 contains 12 residues. CDR1 is MDHEN and CDR2 is SYDVKM in the germline V gene. CDR3 nucleotides: TGTGCCAGCAGTTGGAGGGGCTACGAGCAGTACTTC. Translated: CASSWRGYEQYF.

This chain connects TRBV5-1 to TRBJ2-5; 9 nucleotides agree with TRBD2. Near its end, the DNA agrees better with TRBJ2-7, so the J call may be wrong. The CDR3 has 16 amino acids. Looked up from germline, CDR1 is SGHRS and CDR2 is YFSETQ. CDR3 bases: TGCGCCAGCAGCTTAAGAGCGGGAGGCGTCTCCTACGAGCAGTACTTC. Residues: CASSLRAGGVSYEQYF.

This clone appeared a few times. The chain combines TRBV5-8 with TRBJ2-2; 10 positions match TRBD1. The CDR3 loop spans 15 amino acids. Losses at the gene ends were 3 bases for V and 9 bases for J; bases not matched to a gene: 8. In germline, CDR1 is SGHTS, CDR2 YDEGEE. The chain's CDR3 is CASSWRDRGERELFF. The CDR3 DNA reads as TGTGCCAGCAGCTGGAGGGACAGGGGTGAAAGGGAGCTGTTTTTT.

V and J are TRBV27 and TRBJ1-2; TRBD1 agrees at 10 bases. Unmatched junction bases numbered 13, after V lost 3 bases and J lost 6 bases. The CDR3 sequence is 17 residues long. Germline V gives CDR1 MNHEY, CDR2 SMNVEV (reference sequence). CDR3 residues: CASSFHPSDRGRDGYTF. As DNA, the CDR3 is TGTGCCAGCAGTTTCCACCCCTCAGACAGGGGGCGGGATGGCTACACCTTC.

The chain combines TRBV11-2 with TRBJ1-2; 8 bases line up with TRBD1. Trimming took 4 bases from V and 8 from J; bases not matched to a gene: 3. CDR1 and CDR2 (germline): SGHAT, FQNNGV. The CDR3 is 12 amino acids. CDR3 residues: CASSSTGDGYTF. The CDR3 bases are TGTGCCAGCAGCTCGACAGGGGACGGCTACACCTTC.

This clone occurred a few times. The chain recombines TRBV6-6 with TRBJ1-1, with 9 bases that match TRBD1. Germline V gene data show CDR1 as MNHNY and CDR2 as SVGAGI (reference sequence). J was trimmed by 5 bases and V by 0 bases; bases with no gene match: 1. The CDR3 is 14 amino acids. CDR3 loop: CASSYSTGGTEAFF. The CDR3, as DNA: TGTGCCAGCAGTTACTCGACAGGGGGAACTGAAGCTTTCTTT.

The chain has TRBV5-1 and TRBJ2-5; tentatively, D is TRBD1 (5 bases). Germline-derived CDR1 and CDR2 are SGHRS and YFSETQ. This CDR3 has 16 residues. V lost 0 bases to trimming and J lost 2 bases, with 14 bases between them. CDR3 protein: CASSLVHDRQQETQYF. For the CDR3, the DNA is TGCGCCAGCAGCTTGGTCCACGACAGACAACAAGAGACCCAGTACTTC.

The J gene is TRBJ1-3, the V gene TRBV28; maybe TRBD1 (5 bases). The V end lost 2 bases, the J end lost 4 bases, and 12 bases lay between the germline ends. This CDR3 is built from 15 residues. Germline V gene data show CDR1 as MDHEN and CDR2 as SYDVKM. CDR3 bases: TGTGCCAGCAGTTTAAGGATTAGGGGAGGAAACACCATATATTTT. It translates to CASSLRIRGGNTIYF. The full variable domain, its missing parts supplied by reference TRBV28 and TRBJ1-3, is DVKVTQSSRYLVKRTGEKVFLECVQDMDHENMFWYRQDPGLGLRLIYFSYDVKMKEKGDIPEGYSVSREKKERFSLILESASTNQTSMYLCASSLRIRGGNTIYFGEGSWLTVV.

The chain is built from TRBV28 and TRBJ2-5; TRBD2 matches at 14 bases. With the DNA end fitting TRBJ2-7 better, the J assignment may be wrong. Per germline, CDR1 MDHEN and CDR2 SYDVKM. This CDR3 comprises 15 residues. The CDR3 loop is CASWAGLAGVYEQYF. CDR3 in DNA: TGTGCCAGTTGGGCGGGACTAGCGGGAGTCTACGAGCAGTACTTC.

The table lists this clone with a count of one. This chain connects TRBV27 to TRBJ2-3, with 11 bases lining up with TRBD2. Germline assignment: CDR1 MNHEY and CDR2 SMNVEV (reference sequence). J was trimmed by 2 bases and V by 5 bases; bases with no gene match: 6. CDR3 size: 16 residues. In nucleotides, the CDR3 is TGTGCCAGCAGTCCAGGACTAGCGGGCATCACAGATACGCAGTATTTT. This gives the protein CASSPGLAGITDTQYF.

The rearrangement joins TRBV28 to TRBJ1-1; D perhaps matches TRBD1 (6 bases). The CDR3 is made up of 14 amino acids. Per germline, CDR1 MDHEN and CDR2 SYDVKM. The V and J ends lost 5 bases and 3 bases respectively, with 13 bases between them. CDR3 DNA sequence: TGTGCCAGCAGTCTGGGACAAATATACACTGAAGCTTTCTTT. Translating gives CASSLGQIYTEAFF.

The chain couples TRBV6-5 to TRBJ2-7; TRBD1 agrees at 7 bases. The J segment lost 2 bases and the V segment lost 5 bases, leaving 3 bases of the junction unmatched. Germline CDR1 and CDR2: MNHEY and SVGAGI. The CDR3 is 13 residues long. This chain's CDR3 is CASSPTGPYEQYF. CDR3 nucleotides: TGTGCCAGCAGTCCGACAGGGCCCTACGAGCAGTACTTC.